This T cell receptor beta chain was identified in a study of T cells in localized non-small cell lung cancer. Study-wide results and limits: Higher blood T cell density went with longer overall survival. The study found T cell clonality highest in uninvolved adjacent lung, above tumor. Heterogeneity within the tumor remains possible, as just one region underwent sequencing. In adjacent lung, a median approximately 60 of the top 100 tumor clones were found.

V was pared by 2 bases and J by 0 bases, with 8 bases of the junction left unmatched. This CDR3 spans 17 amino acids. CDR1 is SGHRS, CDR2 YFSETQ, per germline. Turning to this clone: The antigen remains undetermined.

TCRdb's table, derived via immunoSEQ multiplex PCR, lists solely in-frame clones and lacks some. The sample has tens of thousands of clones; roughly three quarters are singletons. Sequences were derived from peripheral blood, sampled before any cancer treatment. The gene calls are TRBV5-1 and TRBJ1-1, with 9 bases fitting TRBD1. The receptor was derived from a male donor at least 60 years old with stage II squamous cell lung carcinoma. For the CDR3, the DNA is TGCGCCAGCAGCTTAACCGGGACAGGGATCATGAACACTGAAGCTTTCTTT. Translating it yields CASSLTGTGIMNTEAFF.